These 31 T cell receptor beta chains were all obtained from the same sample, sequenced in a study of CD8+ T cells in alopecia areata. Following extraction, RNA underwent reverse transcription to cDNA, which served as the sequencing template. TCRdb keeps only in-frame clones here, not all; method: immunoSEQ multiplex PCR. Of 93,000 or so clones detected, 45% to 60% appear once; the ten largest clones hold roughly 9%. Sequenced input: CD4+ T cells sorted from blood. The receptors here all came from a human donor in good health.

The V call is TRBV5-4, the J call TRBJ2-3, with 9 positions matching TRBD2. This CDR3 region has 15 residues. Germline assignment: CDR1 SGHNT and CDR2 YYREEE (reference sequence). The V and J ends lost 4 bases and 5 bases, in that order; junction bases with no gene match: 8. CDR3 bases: TGTGCCAGCAGCCCGAGCGGGGGGAGGGGAGATACGCAGTATTTT. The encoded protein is CASSPSGGRGDTQYF. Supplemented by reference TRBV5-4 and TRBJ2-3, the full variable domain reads ETGVTQSPTHLIKTRGQQVTLRCSSQSGHNTVSWYQQALGQGPQFIFQYYREEENGRGNFPPRFSGLQFPNYSSELNVNALELDDSALYLCASSPSGGRGDTQYFGPGTRLTVL.

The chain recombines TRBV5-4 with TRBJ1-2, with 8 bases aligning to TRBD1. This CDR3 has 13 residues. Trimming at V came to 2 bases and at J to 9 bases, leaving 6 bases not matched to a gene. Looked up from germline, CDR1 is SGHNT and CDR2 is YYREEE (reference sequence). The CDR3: CASSFTRTGSYTF. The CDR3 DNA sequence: TGTGCCAGCAGCTTTACAAGGACAGGGAGCTACACCTTC.

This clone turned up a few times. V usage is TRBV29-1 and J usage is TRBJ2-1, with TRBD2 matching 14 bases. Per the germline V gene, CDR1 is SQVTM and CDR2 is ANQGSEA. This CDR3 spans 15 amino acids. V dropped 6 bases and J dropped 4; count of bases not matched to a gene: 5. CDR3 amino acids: CSVPGLAGGYNEQFF. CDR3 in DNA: TGCAGCGTGCCCGGACTAGCGGGGGGTTACAATGAGCAGTTCTTC.

This chain's CDR3 is CASSLATGGHEQYF. In nucleotides, the CDR3 is TGTGCCAGCAGCTTAGCGACAGGGGGCCACGAGCAGTACTTC. The chain carries TRBV7-8 and TRBJ2-7, with 10 nucleotides matching TRBD1. The V segment lost 0 bases and the J segment 5 bases; nucleotides outside the gene matches: 1. The CDR3 runs 14 residues. CDR1 and CDR2 from the germline V gene are SGHVS and FQNEAQ.

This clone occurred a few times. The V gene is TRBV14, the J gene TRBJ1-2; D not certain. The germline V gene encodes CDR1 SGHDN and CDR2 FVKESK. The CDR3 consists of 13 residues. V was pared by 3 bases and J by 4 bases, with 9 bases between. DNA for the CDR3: TGTGCCAGCAGCCATTCGCGGAGCTATGGCTACACCTTC. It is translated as CASSHSRSYGYTF.

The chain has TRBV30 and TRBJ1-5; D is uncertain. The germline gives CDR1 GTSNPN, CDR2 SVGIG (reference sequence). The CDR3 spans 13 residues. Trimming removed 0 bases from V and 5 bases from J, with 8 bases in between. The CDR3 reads CAWSVLADQPQHF. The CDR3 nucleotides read TGTGCCTGGAGTGTCTTGGCCGATCAGCCCCAGCATTTT.

CDR3 region: CASSRTGSYNEQFF. CDR3 in DNA: TGTGCCAGCAGCCGGACGGGGTCCTACAATGAGCAGTTCTTC. The V gene is TRBV7-9, the J gene TRBJ2-1; tentative D call: TRBD2 (5 bases). The CDR3 runs 14 residues. Germline V gene sequence: CDR1 SEHNR, CDR2 FQNEAQ (reference sequence). V gave up 5 bases and J gave up 1 base, with 9 bases separating them.

CDR3 region: CASSEELAGVHSYEQYF. In DNA form, the CDR3 reads TGTGCCAGCAGTGAAGAACTAGCGGGGGTTCACTCCTACGAGCAGTACTTC. V gene TRBV25-1 combines with J gene TRBJ2-7, with 11 positions matching TRBD2. CDR1 is MGHDK and CDR2 is SYGVNS in the germline V gene. The length of the CDR3 is 17 residues. Trimming cost V 2 bases and J 0 bases; bases outside gene matches: 6.

The CDR3 here is CASSLVQGQDTEAFF. In nucleotides, the CDR3 is TGTGCCAGCAGCTTAGTTCAGGGGCAGGACACTGAAGCTTTCTTT. The V call is TRBV7-2, the J call TRBJ1-1, with D perhaps matching TRBD1 (6 bases). The V end was cut by 1 base, the J end by 3 bases, with 12 bases between. Germline values: CDR1 SGHTA, CDR2 FQGNSA. There are 15 residues in the CDR3.

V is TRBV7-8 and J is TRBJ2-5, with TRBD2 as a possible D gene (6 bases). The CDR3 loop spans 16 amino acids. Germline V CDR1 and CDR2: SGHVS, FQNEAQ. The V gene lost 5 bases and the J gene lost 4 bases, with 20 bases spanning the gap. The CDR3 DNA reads TGTGCCAGCAGCCCCTTGCGGGACCCGTGGGGAGAGACCCAGTACTTC. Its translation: CASSPLRDPWGETQYF.

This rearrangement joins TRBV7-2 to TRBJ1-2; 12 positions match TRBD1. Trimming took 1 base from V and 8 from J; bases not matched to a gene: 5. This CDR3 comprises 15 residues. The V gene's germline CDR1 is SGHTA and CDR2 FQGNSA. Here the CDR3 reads CASSLGDRGREGYTF. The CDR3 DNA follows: TGTGCCAGCAGCTTAGGGGACAGGGGGCGCGAAGGCTACACCTTC.

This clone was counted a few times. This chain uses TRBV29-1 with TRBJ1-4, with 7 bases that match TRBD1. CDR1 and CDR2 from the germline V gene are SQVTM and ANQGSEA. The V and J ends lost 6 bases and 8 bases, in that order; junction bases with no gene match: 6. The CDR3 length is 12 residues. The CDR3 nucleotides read TGCAGCGTAGGACGACAGGGAGAAAAACTGTTTTTT. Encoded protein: CSVGRQGEKLFF.

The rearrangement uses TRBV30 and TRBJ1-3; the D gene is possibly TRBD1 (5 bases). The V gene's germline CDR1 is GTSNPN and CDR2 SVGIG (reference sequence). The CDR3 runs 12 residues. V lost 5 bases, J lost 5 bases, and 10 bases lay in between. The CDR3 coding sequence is TGTGCCTGGGCGACAGTGCGAAACACCATATATTTT. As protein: CAWATVRNTIYF. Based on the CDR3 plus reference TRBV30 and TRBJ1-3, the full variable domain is SQTIHQWPATLVQPVGSPLSLECTVEGTSNPNLYWYRQAAGRGLQLLFYSVGIGQISSEVPQNLSASRPQDRQFILSSKKLLLSDSGFYLCAWATVRNTIYFGEGSWLTVV.

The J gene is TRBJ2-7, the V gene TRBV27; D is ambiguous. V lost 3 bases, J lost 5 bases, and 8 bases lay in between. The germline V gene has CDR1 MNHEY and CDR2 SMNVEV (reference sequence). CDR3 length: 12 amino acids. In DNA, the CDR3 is TGTGCCAGCAGTTTCGCAGGTCACGAGCAGTACTTC. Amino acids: CASSFAGHEQYF.

CDR3 loop: CASSPGDRGSNQPQHF. CDR3 in DNA: TGTGCCAGCAGTCCCGGAGACAGGGGAAGCAATCAGCCCCAGCATTTT. The chain recombines TRBV28 with TRBJ1-5; TRBD1 aligns across 8 bases. J was trimmed by 1 base and V by 5 bases; bases with no gene match: 7. This CDR3 spans 16 amino acids. Germline V CDR1 and CDR2: MDHEN, SYDVKM.

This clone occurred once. CDR3 in amino acids: CASSFSLSPAYEQYF. For the CDR3, the DNA is TGTGCCAGCAGCTTCTCCCTGTCACCCGCCTACGAGCAGTACTTC. The chain combines TRBV7-8 with TRBJ2-7; D gene uncertain. V was cut by 3 bases and J by 2 bases, with 14 bases left in between. CDR1 and CDR2 (germline): SGHVS, FQNEAQ. CDR3 length: 15 amino acids.

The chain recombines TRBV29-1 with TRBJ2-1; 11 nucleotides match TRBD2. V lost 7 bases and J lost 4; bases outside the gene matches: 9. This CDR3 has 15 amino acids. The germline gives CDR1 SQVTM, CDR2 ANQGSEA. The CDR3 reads CSAAIAGGIYNEQFF. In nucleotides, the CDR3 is TGCAGCGCAGCTATAGCGGGGGGGATATACAATGAGCAGTTCTTC.

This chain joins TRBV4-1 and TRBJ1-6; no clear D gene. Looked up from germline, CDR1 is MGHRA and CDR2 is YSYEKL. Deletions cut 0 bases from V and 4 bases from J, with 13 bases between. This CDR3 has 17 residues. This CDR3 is CASSQDAAAKYNSPLHF. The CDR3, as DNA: TGCGCCAGCAGCCAAGACGCGGCAGCAAAATATAATTCACCCCTCCACTTT.

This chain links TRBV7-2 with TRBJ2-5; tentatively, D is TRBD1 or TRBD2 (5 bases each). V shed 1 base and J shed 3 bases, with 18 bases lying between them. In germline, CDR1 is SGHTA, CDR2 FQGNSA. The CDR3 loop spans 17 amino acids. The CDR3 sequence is CASSLDFQVREKETQYF. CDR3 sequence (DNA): TGTGCCAGCAGCTTAGACTTTCAGGTCAGGGAGAAAGAGACCCAGTACTTC.

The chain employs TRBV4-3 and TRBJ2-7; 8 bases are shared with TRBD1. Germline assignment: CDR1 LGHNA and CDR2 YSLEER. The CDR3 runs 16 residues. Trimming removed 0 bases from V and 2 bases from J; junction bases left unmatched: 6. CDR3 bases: TGCGCCAGCAGCCAAGATCCCGGGACAGGCCCCTACGAGCAGTACTTC. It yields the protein CASSQDPGTGPYEQYF.

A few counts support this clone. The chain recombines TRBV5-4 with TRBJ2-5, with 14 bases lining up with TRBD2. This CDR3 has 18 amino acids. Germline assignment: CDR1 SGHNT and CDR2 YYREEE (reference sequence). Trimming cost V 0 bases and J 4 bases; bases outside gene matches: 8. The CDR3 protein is CASSLELPGLAGVETQYF. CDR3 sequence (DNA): TGTGCCAGCAGCTTGGAGCTGCCGGGACTAGCGGGGGTAGAGACCCAGTACTTC.

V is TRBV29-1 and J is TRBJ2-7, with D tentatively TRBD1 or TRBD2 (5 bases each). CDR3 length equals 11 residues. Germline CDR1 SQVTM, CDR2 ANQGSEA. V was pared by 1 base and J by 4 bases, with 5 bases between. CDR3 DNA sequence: TGCAGCGTTGAAGGGGGGTACGAGCAGTACTTC. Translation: CSVEGGYEQYF.

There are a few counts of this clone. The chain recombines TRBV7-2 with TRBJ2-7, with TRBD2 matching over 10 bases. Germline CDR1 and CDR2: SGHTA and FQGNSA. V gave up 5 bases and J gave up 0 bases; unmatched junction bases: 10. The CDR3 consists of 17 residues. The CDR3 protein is CASSQAVSGGYSYEQYF. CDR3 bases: TGTGCCAGCAGCCAAGCAGTTAGCGGGGGGTACTCCTACGAGCAGTACTTC.

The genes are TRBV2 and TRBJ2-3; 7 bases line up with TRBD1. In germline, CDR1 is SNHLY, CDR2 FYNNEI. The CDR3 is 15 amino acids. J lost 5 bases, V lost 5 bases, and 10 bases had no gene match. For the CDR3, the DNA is TGTGCCAGCAGTCGTAGACAGGGCAGCGGAGATACGCAGTATTTT. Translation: CASSRRQGSGDTQYF. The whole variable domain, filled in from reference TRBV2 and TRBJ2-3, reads EPEVTQTPSHQVTQMGQEVILRCVPISNHLYFYWYRQILGQKVEFLVSFYNNEISEKSEIFDDQFSVERPDGSNFTLKIRSTKLEDSAMYFCASSRRQGSGDTQYFGPGTRLTVL.

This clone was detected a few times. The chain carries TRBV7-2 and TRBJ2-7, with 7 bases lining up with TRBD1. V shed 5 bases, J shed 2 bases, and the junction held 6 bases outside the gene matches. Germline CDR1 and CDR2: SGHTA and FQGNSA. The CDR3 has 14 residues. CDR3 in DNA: TGTGCCAGCAGCCGGTGGACAGGTCCCTACGAGCAGTACTTC. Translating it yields CASSRWTGPYEQYF.

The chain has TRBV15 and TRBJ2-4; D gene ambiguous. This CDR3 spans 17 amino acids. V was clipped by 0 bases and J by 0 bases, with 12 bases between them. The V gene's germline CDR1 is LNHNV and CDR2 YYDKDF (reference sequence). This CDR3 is CATSRDHFREAKNIQYF. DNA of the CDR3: TGTGCCACCAGCAGAGATCATTTCCGTGAAGCCAAAAACATTCAGTACTTC.

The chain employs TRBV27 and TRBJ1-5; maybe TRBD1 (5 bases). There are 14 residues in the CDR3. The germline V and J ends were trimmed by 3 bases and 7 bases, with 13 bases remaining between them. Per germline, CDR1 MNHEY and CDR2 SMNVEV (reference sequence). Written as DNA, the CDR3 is TGTGCCAGCAGTTTGGGGTACGGGGGACAGCCCCAGCATTTT. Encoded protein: CASSLGYGGQPQHF.

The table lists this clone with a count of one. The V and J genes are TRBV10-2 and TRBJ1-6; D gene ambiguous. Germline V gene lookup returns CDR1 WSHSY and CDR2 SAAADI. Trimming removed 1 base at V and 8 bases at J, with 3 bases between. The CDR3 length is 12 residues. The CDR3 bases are TGCGCCAGCAGTGAGTGGGATTCACCCCTCCACTTT. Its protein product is CASSEWDSPLHF.

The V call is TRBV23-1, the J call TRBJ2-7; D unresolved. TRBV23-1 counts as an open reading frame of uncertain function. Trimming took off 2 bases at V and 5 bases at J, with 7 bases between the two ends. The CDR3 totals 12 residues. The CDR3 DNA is TGCGCCAGCAGTCAACAGGAAAACGAGCAGTACTTC. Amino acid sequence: CASSQQENEQYF.

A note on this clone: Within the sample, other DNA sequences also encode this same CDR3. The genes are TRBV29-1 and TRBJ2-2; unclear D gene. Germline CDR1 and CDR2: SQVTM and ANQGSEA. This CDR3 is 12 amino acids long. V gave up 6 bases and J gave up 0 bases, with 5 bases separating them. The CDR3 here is CSVAANTGELFF. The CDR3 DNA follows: TGCAGCGTGGCTGCGAACACCGGGGAGCTGTTTTTT.

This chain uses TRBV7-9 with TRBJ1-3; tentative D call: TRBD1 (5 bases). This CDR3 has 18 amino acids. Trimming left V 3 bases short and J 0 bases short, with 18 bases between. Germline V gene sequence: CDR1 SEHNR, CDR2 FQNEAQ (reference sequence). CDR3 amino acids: CASSFGNRGVSSGNTIYF. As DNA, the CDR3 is TGTGCCAGCAGCTTCGGTAACAGAGGGGTCTCCTCTGGAAACACCATATATTTT.